The 31 T cell receptor beta chains in this list originate from one sample, sequenced in a study of blood T cell repertoires in COVID-19. Repertoires were generated with immunoSEQ multiplex PCR, while TCRdb's copy carries only in-frame clones and drops some. The sample includes fewer than 250,000 clones, 82% of them seen just once. Specimen: peripheral blood. Receptors originate from a woman between 35 and 50 years old with acute or convalescent COVID-19.

The CDR3 spells CASSLGRGPARGANVLTF. The DNA for the CDR3 is TGTGCCAGCAGCTTAGGCAGGGGGCCAGCTCGCGGGGCCAACGTCCTGACTTTC. The chain joins TRBV7-3 to TRBJ2-6, with 8 nucleotides matching TRBD1. V was pared by 2 bases and J by 4 bases, with 10 bases of the junction left unmatched. The CDR3 is 18 residues long. Germline loops: CDR1 SGHTA, CDR2 FQGTGA. The variable domain in full, with the rest retrieved from reference TRBV7-3 and TRBJ2-6, is GAGVSQTPSNKVTEKGKYVELRCDPISGHTALYWYRQSLGQGPEFLIYFQGTGAADDSGLPNDRFFAVRPEGSVSTLKIQRTERGDSAVYLCASSLGRGPARGANVLTFGAGSRLTVL.

The V call is TRBV2, the J call TRBJ2-1, with 9 bases that match TRBD2. V lost 6 bases and J lost 4; bases outside the gene matches: 13. The germline V gene encodes CDR1 SNHLY and CDR2 FYNNEI. The CDR3 runs to 17 residues. For the CDR3, the DNA is TGTGCCAGCAGACGGACTGTCGTAGCGGGAGCTTACAATGAGCAGTTCTTC. It specifies CASRRTVVAGAYNEQFF.

The chain recombines TRBV19 with TRBJ1-2; 11 positions agree with TRBD1. This CDR3 region has 15 residues. The trim removed 3 bases at V and 4 bases at J, leaving 4 bases unmatched. The germline V gene encodes CDR1 LNHDA and CDR2 SQIVND (reference sequence). The CDR3 DNA sequence: TGTGCCAGTAGTATTGGACAGGGGGCTCTCTATGGCTACACCTTC. The encoded protein is CASSIGQGALYGYTF.

Only a few counts were recorded for this clone. The chain is built from TRBV3-1 (or the pseudogene TRBV3-2) and TRBJ2-4; TRBD1 might be the D (6 bases). The CDR3 has 14 amino acids. V lost 4 bases, J lost 3 bases, and 10 bases lay in between. Germline V gene data show CDR1 as LGHDT and CDR2 as YNNKEL (reference sequence). CDR3 loop: CASSLRQDKNIQYF. The CDR3 DNA follows: TGTGCCAGCAGCCTCAGACAGGACAAAAACATTCAGTACTTC.

The chain joins TRBV29-1 to TRBJ2-1; D not certain. There are 13 residues in the CDR3. The V end was cut by 3 bases, the J end by 2 bases, with 8 bases between. Per the germline V gene, CDR1 is SQVTM and CDR2 is ANQGSEA. Written as DNA, the CDR3 is TGCAGCGTTGATGGAGTTACCTACAATGAGCAGTTCTTC. It encodes CSVDGVTYNEQFF.

This clone was counted only a few times. The chain joins TRBV19 to TRBJ2-2; 7 nucleotides align to TRBD1. The length of the CDR3 is 15 residues. Germline CDR1 LNHDA, CDR2 SQIVND (reference sequence). The V and J ends lost 3 bases and 7 bases, in that order; junction bases with no gene match: 8. CDR3 DNA sequence: TGTGCCAGTAGTATCACCACAGGGGCGTACGGGGAGCTGTTTTTT. Protein: CASSITTGAYGELFF.

The chain recombines TRBV19 with TRBJ2-3, with 8 nucleotides matching TRBD2. Germline CDR1 and CDR2: LNHDA and SQIVND (reference sequence). The CDR3 extends over 13 amino acids. V shed 9 bases and J 5 bases; nucleotides not matched to a gene: 7. CDR3 loop: CASSGRRGDTQYF. In DNA form, the CDR3 reads TGTGCCAGCAGCGGGAGACGAGGAGATACGCAGTATTTT.

The chain is built from TRBV30 and TRBJ1-4; 9 bases are a match to TRBD1. V shed 2 bases, J shed 8 bases, and the junction held 6 bases outside the gene matches. Per germline, CDR1 GTSNPN and CDR2 SVGIG (reference sequence). The CDR3 is 14 amino acids. As DNA, the CDR3 is TGTGCCTGGAGTAGTAACAGGGGGCGGGAAAAACTGTTTTTT. The encoded protein is CAWSSNRGREKLFF.

The chain employs TRBV11-3 and TRBJ2-1; 10 positions agree with TRBD2. Germline V gene lookup returns CDR1 SGHNT and CDR2 YENEEA. This CDR3 is 17 amino acids long. V dropped 4 bases and J dropped 5; count of bases not matched to a gene: 11. As DNA, the CDR3 is TGTGCCAGCAGCTCAACAAACCTAGCGGGGGAAAACAATGAGCAGTTCTTC. It specifies CASSSTNLAGENNEQFF.

The chain has TRBV21-1 and TRBJ1-5; the DNA was not compared with TRBD1, the D call given in the table. TRBV21-1 is classified as a pseudogene. This CDR3 is 18 amino acids long. This chain's CDR3 is CASSKVCRAGWSNQPQHF. In DNA, the CDR3 is TGTGCCAGCAGCAAGGTCTGTCGGGCAGGGTGGAGCAATCAGCCCCAGCATTTT.

This chain connects TRBV14 to TRBJ1-1; TRBD1 agrees at 9 bases. The CDR3 totals 15 residues. The V and J ends lost 0 bases and 4 bases, in that order; junction bases with no gene match: 3. Per germline, CDR1 SGHDN and CDR2 FVKESK. The CDR3 sequence: CASSQDGDRVTEAFF. CDR3 DNA sequence: TGTGCCAGCAGCCAAGACGGGGACAGGGTCACTGAAGCTTTCTTT.

The genes are TRBV7-6 and TRBJ1-2, with 9 nucleotides matching TRBD1. V was pared by 1 base and J by 6 bases, with 12 bases of the junction left unmatched. The germline V gene has CDR1 SGHVS and CDR2 FNYEAQ. This CDR3 contains 17 residues. The CDR3 sequence is CASSLGARDRASDGYTF. The CDR3 region has the DNA TGTGCCAGCAGCTTAGGAGCCCGGGACAGGGCGTCGGATGGCTACACCTTC.

The chain's CDR3 is CASSLGEANEKLFF. The CDR3 DNA sequence: TGTGCCAGCAGCTTGGGGGAGGCTAATGAAAAACTGTTTTTT. The chain links TRBV7-9 to TRBJ1-4, with TRBD1 as a possible D gene (5 bases). V lost 3 bases and J 3 bases, leaving 8 bases between the germline ends. Germline V gives CDR1 SEHNR, CDR2 FQNEAQ (reference sequence). This CDR3 has 14 amino acids.

The chain couples TRBV27 to TRBJ1-1, with TRBD1 matching 7 bases. Losses at the gene ends were 5 bases for V and 0 bases for J; bases not matched to a gene: 6. Germline loops: CDR1 MNHEY, CDR2 SMNVEV (reference sequence). CDR3 size: 15 residues. The CDR3 here is CASSPEDRLNTEAFF. The CDR3 DNA follows: TGTGCCAGCAGTCCGGAGGACAGGTTGAACACTGAAGCTTTCTTT.

CDR3 amino acids: CASSATQGSGNTIYF. CDR3 nucleotides: TGTGCCAGCAGCGCAACACAGGGCTCTGGAAACACCATATATTTT. The genes are TRBV9 and TRBJ1-3, with D perhaps matching TRBD1 (6 bases). Germline loops: CDR1 SGDLS, CDR2 YYNGEE. The CDR3 sequence is 15 residues long. V lost 3 bases and J 0 bases, leaving 10 bases between the germline ends.

The chain couples TRBV24-1 to TRBJ2-6; D may be TRBD2 (5 bases). The CDR3 contains 15 residues. The germline V and J ends were trimmed by 5 bases and 1 base, with 8 bases remaining between them. Germline V gene lookup returns CDR1 KGHDR and CDR2 SFDVKD. The CDR3 coding sequence is TGTGCCACCAGTGCGAGGAGGTCTGGGGCCAACGTCCTGACTTTC. This translates into CATSARRSGANVLTF.

This clone occurred once. The chain uses TRBV19 and TRBJ2-3; 8 nucleotides match TRBD2. CDR1 is LNHDA and CDR2 is SQIVND in the germline V gene (reference sequence). V dropped 3 bases and J dropped 0; count of bases not matched to a gene: 5. CDR3 length: 16 residues. CDR3 residues: CASSMTLAGSTDTQYF. The CDR3 DNA reads TGTGCCAGTAGTATGACCTTAGCGGGGAGCACAGATACGCAGTATTTT.

The chain uses TRBV12-5 and TRBJ2-1, with 12 bases fitting TRBD2. This CDR3 contains 12 residues. Germline values: CDR1 LGHNT, CDR2 FRNRAP. Trimming removed 5 bases from V and 15 bases from J; junction bases left unmatched: 5. The DNA for the CDR3 is TGTGCTAGTGGTCCAGGGACTAGCGGGCTGTTCTTC. It specifies CASGPGTSGLFF.

The V call is TRBV20-1, the J call TRBJ2-5; 11 nucleotides match TRBD1. There are 14 residues in the CDR3. CDR1 is DFQATT, CDR2 SNEGSKA, per germline (reference sequence). V was pared by 3 bases and J by 4 bases, with 4 bases of the junction left unmatched. CDR3 nucleotides: TGCAGTGCTAGTATCGGACAGGGGGCAGAGACCCAGTACTTC. Translation: CSASIGQGAETQYF.

The chain employs TRBV5-6 and TRBJ1-2, with TRBD1 as a possible D gene (6 bases). The CDR3 runs to 13 residues. The germline CDR1 and CDR2 sequences are SGHDT and YYEEEE. V lost 6 bases to trimming and J lost 6 bases, with 15 bases between them. This CDR3 is CASTNGAGDGYTF. The CDR3 DNA reads TGTGCCAGCACCAACGGGGCAGGGGATGGCTACACCTTC.

The V gene is TRBV30, the J gene TRBJ1-5; perhaps TRBD1 as D (6 bases). The CDR3 sequence is 12 residues long. In germline, CDR1 is GTSNPN, CDR2 SVGIG (reference sequence). The V end was cut by 7 bases, the J end by 7 bases, with 14 bases between. The CDR3 sequence is CAFRTERQPQHF. The CDR3 bases are TGTGCCTTCCGGACAGAGAGACAGCCCCAGCATTTT.

V usage is TRBV24-1 and J usage is TRBJ1-3; 8 bases are a match to TRBD1. The V segment lost 2 bases and the J segment 2 bases; nucleotides outside the gene matches: 1. Germline V lookup: CDR1 KGHDR, CDR2 SFDVKD. The CDR3 has 15 residues. The CDR3 loop reads CATSDWTGTGNTIYF. Here the CDR3 DNA reads TGTGCCACCAGTGATTGGACAGGGACTGGAAACACCATATATTTT.

This sequence joins TRBV30 and TRBJ1-5; TRBD1 is a possible D gene (5 bases). V lost 6 bases to trimming and J lost 3 bases, with 15 bases between them. Germline CDR1 GTSNPN, CDR2 SVGIG (reference sequence). The CDR3 extends over 14 amino acids. The CDR3 loop reads CACTLEGSNQPQHF. The DNA for the CDR3 is TGTGCCTGCACGCTGGAGGGGTCCAATCAGCCCCAGCATTTT.

The chain couples TRBV29-1 to TRBJ2-3; 11 nucleotides line up with TRBD2. Unmatched junction bases numbered 20, after V lost 0 bases and J lost 3 bases. The CDR3 runs 21 residues. Germline V lookup: CDR1 SQVTM, CDR2 ANQGSEA. The CDR3 region is CSVEDPSHPTSGARRTDTQYF. DNA of the CDR3: TGCAGCGTTGAAGATCCTTCCCACCCGACTAGCGGGGCTCGAAGAACAGATACGCAGTATTTT.

The chain combines TRBV30 with TRBJ2-1, with D unresolved. Germline V gives CDR1 GTSNPN, CDR2 SVGIG (reference sequence). The germline V and J ends were trimmed by 2 bases and 0 bases, with 8 bases remaining between them. The CDR3 spans 14 residues. The CDR3 protein is CAWSFSSSYNEQFF. The CDR3 coding sequence is TGTGCCTGGAGTTTCTCGAGCTCCTACAATGAGCAGTTCTTC.

V usage is TRBV5-5 and J usage is TRBJ2-1, with D tentatively TRBD2 (6 bases). In germline, CDR1 is SGHKS, CDR2 YYEKEE (reference sequence). V was pared by 1 base and J by 7 bases, with 9 bases between. The CDR3 runs to 13 residues. Written as DNA, the CDR3 is TGTGCCAGCAGCTTGTGGGGGAGGAATGAGCAGTTCTTC. As protein: CASSLWGRNEQFF.

This chain links TRBV20-1 with TRBJ2-5; perhaps TRBD1 as D (5 bases). There are 13 residues in the CDR3. V was pared by 3 bases and J by 5 bases, with 13 bases between. From germline, CDR1 is DFQATT and CDR2 SNEGSKA (reference sequence). The CDR3 spells CSASPTGRETQYF. In nucleotides, the CDR3 is TGCAGTGCTAGTCCTACAGGAAGGGAGACCCAGTACTTC.

This chain connects TRBV6-2 or TRBV6-3 to TRBJ1-6; D unclear. Germline V gene sequence: CDR1 MNHEY, CDR2 SVGEGT. This CDR3 has 14 residues. Between the trimmed V and J ends, which lost 1 base and 4 bases, there was a span of 5 bases. The DNA for the CDR3 is TGTGCCAGCAGTTACTACGGGTATAATTCACCCCTCCACTTT. Residues: CASSYYGYNSPLHF.

This clone was picked up a small number of times. The chain is built from TRBV7-6 and TRBJ2-1, with 11 nucleotides matching TRBD2. Germline V gene sequence: CDR1 SGHVS, CDR2 FNYEAQ. The CDR3 length is 15 residues. V lost 3 bases, J lost 5 bases, and 3 bases stayed unmatched. Here the CDR3 reads CASSFRLAGNNEQFF. For the CDR3, the DNA is TGTGCCAGCAGCTTCCGACTAGCGGGGAACAATGAGCAGTTCTTC.

The chain has TRBV4-1 and TRBJ1-5, with 7 bases identical to TRBD1. The CDR3 contains 17 residues. V shed 3 bases and J 2 bases; nucleotides not matched to a gene: 10. Germline CDR1 is MGHRA and CDR2 is YSYEKL. CDR3 sequence: CASSQRDSPFGNQPQHF. The CDR3 coding sequence is TGCGCCAGCAGCCAGAGGGACAGTCCTTTTGGCAATCAGCCCCAGCATTTT.

The chain is built from TRBV7-9 and TRBJ1-4; D is undetermined. The length of the CDR3 is 12 residues. CDR1 is SEHNR and CDR2 is FQNEAQ in the germline V gene (reference sequence). The V and J ends lost 8 bases and 8 bases respectively, with 12 bases between them. This CDR3 is CASSFSGEKLFF. CDR3 bases: TGTGCCAGCTCCTTCTCCGGGGAAAAACTGTTTTTT.